What follows are 27 T cell receptor beta chains derived from one specimen sequenced in a study of patients and donors after allogeneic stem cell transplantation. From the RT-PCR reads, TCRdb called clonotypes with MiXCR, one entry per CDR3 protein. This sample carries 200,000 to 250,000 distinct CDR3 sequences, roughly 15% of them seen once, and the ten largest clones take approximately 10%. Specimen: blood, either unsorted or a sorted T cell fraction (not recorded which). The source of these receptors is a human donor who was either an allogeneic HSCT recipient or a stem cell or donor lymphocyte infusion donor (not recorded which). It is not recorded whose cells these are; they may come from a transplant donor.

The gene calls are TRBV7-9 and TRBJ2-5; D is possibly TRBD2 (5 bases). Trimming cost V 3 bases and J 7 bases, with 6 bases left between them. This CDR3 is built from 11 residues. CDR1 is SEHNR, CDR2 FQNEAQ, per germline (reference sequence). The CDR3 region is CASSLEVTQYF. The CDR3 DNA reads TGTGCCAGCAGCTTGGAGGTGACCCAGTACTTC.

This clonotype showed up many times. The V call is TRBV4-2, the J call TRBJ2-3; D uncertain. With 7 bases removed from V and 1 base from J, the gap between germline ends came to 18 bases. This CDR3 is built from 16 residues. From germline, CDR1 is LGHNA and CDR2 YNFKEQ. The DNA of the CDR3 is TGTGCCAGCATGATGGGTATGGCGGATGGCACAGATACGCAGTATTTT. Translated, it gives CASMMGMADGTDTQYF.

The rearrangement uses TRBV9 and TRBJ2-7; TRBD1 agrees at 7 bases. Germline-derived CDR1 and CDR2 are SGDLS and YYNGEE. The CDR3 extends over 15 amino acids. The ends lost 5 bases at V and 5 bases at J; junction bases unmatched: 13. CDR3 nucleotide sequence: TGTGCCAGCAGGGGCCGGGAAAAGGGGGCGGACGAGCAGTACTTC. Its protein product is CASRGREKGADEQYF.

As concerns this clonotype: A read error may produce the germline difference seen at one junction end. This rearrangement joins TRBV20-1 to TRBJ2-3; D remains unclear. Per germline, CDR1 DFQATT and CDR2 SNEGSKA (reference sequence). The CDR3 loop spans 14 amino acids. The CDR3 DNA reads as TGCAGTTCTAGAGTATTCGGTACCACAGATACGCAGTATTTT. Amino acid sequence: CSSRVFGTTDTQYF.

The V gene is TRBV7-3, the J gene TRBJ2-3; TRBD2 matches at 11 bases. J gave up 6 bases and V 6 bases, and 8 bases lay outside the gene matches. Germline lookup yields CDR1 SGHTA and CDR2 FQGTGA. The length of the CDR3 is 15 residues. The DNA for the CDR3 is TGTGCCAGCAGTAGTAGCGGGGGGGTGCGCGATACGCAGTATTTT. Protein: CASSSSGGVRDTQYF. The full variable domain, in which reference TRBV7-3 and TRBJ2-3 provide the parts outside the CDR3, is GAGVSQTPSNKVTEKGKYVELRCDPISGHTALYWYRQSLGQGPEFLIYFQGTGAADDSGLPNDRFFAVRPEGSVSTLKIQRTERGDSAVYLCASSSSGGVRDTQYFGPGTRLTVL.

This clonotype has a count of ten or more. This chain uses TRBV7-2 with TRBJ1-2; D unresolved. Deletions cut 1 base from V and 0 bases from J, with 9 bases between. This CDR3 is 15 amino acids long. Per the germline V gene, CDR1 is SGHTA and CDR2 is FQGNSA. The CDR3 spells CASSLERVANYGYTF. In nucleotides, the CDR3 is TGTGCCAGCAGCTTAGAGAGGGTAGCTAACTATGGCTACACCTTC.

This clonotype has just a few counts. This chain uses TRBV19 with TRBJ1-6, with D maybe TRBD1 (5 bases). Germline CDR1 LNHDA, CDR2 SQIVND (reference sequence). V was clipped by 5 bases and J by 6 bases, with 11 bases between them. The CDR3 covers 14 residues. CDR3 sequence reads: CASSARGPNSPLHF. CDR3 nucleotides: TGTGCCAGTAGTGCCCGGGGCCCTAATTCACCCCTCCACTTT.

At least ten counts were recorded for this clonotype. The rearrangement uses TRBV5-1 and TRBJ2-1; 11 positions match TRBD2. Unmatched junction bases numbered 8, after V lost 0 bases and J lost 15 bases. CDR1 and CDR2 from the germline V gene are SGHRS and YFSETQ. The CDR3 loop spans 14 amino acids. The CDR3 bases are TGCGCCAGCAGCTTGGGTGGGACTAGCGGTGACCGGTTCTTC. Residues: CASSLGGTSGDRFF.

This chain connects TRBV4-1 to TRBJ1-3; D ambiguous. V was cut by 0 bases and J by 2 bases, with 17 bases left in between. This CDR3 contains 18 residues. CDR1 and CDR2 from the germline V gene are MGHRA and YSYEKL. The CDR3 DNA sequence: TGCGCCAGCAGCCAAGATCTCTCAGCCTCCCAAACTGGAAACACCATATATTTT. This sequence encodes CASSQDLSASQTGNTIYF.

This clonotype was detected only a few times. The CDR3 region is CASSPEIFPYNEQFF. CDR3 sequence (DNA): TGTGCCAGCTCACCAGAAATTTTCCCCTACAATGAGCAGTTCTTC. The chain carries TRBV18 and TRBJ2-1, with D unclear. V was shortened by 2 bases and J by 2 bases, with 10 bases between the two germline ends. Germline CDR1 is KGHSH and CDR2 is LQKENI. The CDR3 runs 15 residues.

This clonotype was detected a few times. The rearrangement links TRBV14 to TRBJ2-1; TRBD2 aligns across 7 bases. The ends lost 2 bases at V and 12 bases at J; junction bases unmatched: 13. This CDR3 has 15 residues. Germline V CDR1 and CDR2: SGHDN, FVKESK. This CDR3 reads CASSQLSSGAVGQFF. The CDR3 DNA is TGTGCCAGCAGCCAACTTTCTAGCGGAGCGGTTGGGCAGTTCTTC.

This clonotype was seen only a few times. V usage is TRBV3-1 and J usage is TRBJ2-2, with D possibly being TRBD2 (6 bases). The CDR3 contains 12 residues. V was pared by 3 bases and J by 7 bases, with 6 bases between. Germline loops: CDR1 LGHDT, CDR2 YNNKEL (reference sequence). The CDR3 coding sequence is TGTGCCAGCAGCCAGGGGGGCGGGGAGCTGTTTTTT. Its translation is CASSQGGGELFF.

The sample holds many counts of this clonotype. The chain carries TRBV19 and TRBJ1-4; D is uncertain. The CDR3 consists of 15 residues. In germline, CDR1 is LNHDA, CDR2 SQIVND (reference sequence). V was clipped by 1 base and J by 0 bases, with 6 bases between them. CDR3 protein: CASSIAGSTNEKLFF. The CDR3 DNA reads as TGTGCCAGTAGTATAGCCGGCTCAACTAATGAAAAACTGTTTTTT.

A few counts support this clonotype. The rearrangement uses TRBV9 and TRBJ1-6; TRBD1 agrees at 12 bases. Trimming took 0 bases from V and 10 from J; bases not matched to a gene: 8. The germline V gene has CDR1 SGDLS and CDR2 YYNGEE. This CDR3 spans 17 amino acids. DNA for the CDR3: TGTGCCAGCAGCGTAGGTGGGACAGGGGGCGCGGAATCACCCCTCCACTTT. This codes for CASSVGGTGGAESPLHF.

This chain connects TRBV6-2 or TRBV6-3 to TRBJ2-1; D may be TRBD2 (6 bases). The CDR3 runs 17 residues. V gave up 3 bases and J gave up 0 bases, with 15 bases separating them. Germline lookup yields CDR1 MNHEY and CDR2 SVGEGT. The CDR3 nucleotides are TGTGCCAGCAGTTATGTTCTGGGGGGAAGCTCCTACAATGAGCAGTTCTTC. Amino acid sequence: CASSYVLGGSSYNEQFF.

As for this clonotype: It may be a read error: a sequence one base away is much more abundant. The chain joins TRBV20-1 to TRBJ2-3; 9 nucleotides match TRBD2. The junction had 9 bases not matched to a gene; V was cut back by 4 bases and J by 4 bases. Germline-derived CDR1 and CDR2 are DFQATT and SNEGSKA (reference sequence). CDR3 length: 15 residues. The CDR3 reads CSATPAGGSSDTQYF. In DNA form, the CDR3 reads TGCAGTGCTACACCAGCGGGGGGTAGCTCAGATACGCAGTATTTT.

This clonotype was picked up a small number of times. The rearrangement joins TRBV6-1 to TRBJ1-5; D is perhaps TRBD1 (6 bases). This CDR3 is 16 amino acids long. From germline, CDR1 is MNHNS and CDR2 SASEGT. The germline V and J ends were trimmed by 4 bases and 2 bases, with 15 bases remaining between them. CDR3 sequence: CASSAGGAGGNQPQHF. The CDR3 DNA sequence: TGTGCCAGCAGTGCCGGGGGGGCTGGGGGCAATCAGCCCCAGCATTTT.

The rearrangement uses TRBV12-3 or TRBV12-4 and TRBJ1-1; D is uncertain. With 3 bases removed from V and 2 bases from J, the gap between germline ends came to 7 bases. This CDR3 is built from 13 residues. Written as DNA, the CDR3 is TGTGCCAGCAGTTTGACATTCAACACTGAAGCTTTCTTT. This translates into CASSLTFNTEAFF.

The chain couples TRBV20-1 to TRBJ1-3, with D unresolved. Germline CDR1 is DFQATT and CDR2 is SNEGSKA (reference sequence). The length of the CDR3 is 14 residues. The V end lost 6 bases, the J end lost 0 bases, and 12 bases lay between the germline ends. In nucleotides, the CDR3 is TGCAGTGCGAGGGCCATGGACTCTGGAAACACCATATATTTT. It codes for CSARAMDSGNTIYF.

This clonotype was found once. The chain combines TRBV2 with TRBJ2-5; D may be TRBD1 or TRBD2 (6 bases each). Trimming left V 3 bases short and J 0 bases short, with 8 bases between. The CDR3 totals 14 residues. Germline loops: CDR1 SNHLY, CDR2 FYNNEI. CDR3 nucleotide sequence: TGTGCCAGCAGTGACGGGGGCAACCAAGAGACCCAGTACTTC. Protein product: CASSDGGNQETQYF.

This clonotype was observed many times. V and J are TRBV4-2 and TRBJ2-2; 8 positions match TRBD2. Germline loops: CDR1 LGHNA, CDR2 YNFKEQ. The CDR3 runs to 17 residues. The junction had 3 bases not matched to a gene; V was cut back by 0 bases and J by 0 bases. CDR3 DNA: TGTGCCAGCAGCCAAGATCCGGGGGGGGCGAACACCGGGGAGCTGTTTTTT. Its protein is CASSQDPGGANTGELFF.

Many counts were recorded for this clonotype. The V and J genes are TRBV20-1 and TRBJ2-3, with D possibly TRBD1 on 6 matching bases. Germline CDR1 and CDR2: DFQATT and SNEGSKA (reference sequence). V lost 6 bases, J lost 1 base, and 20 bases lay in between. This CDR3 has 16 amino acids. DNA of the CDR3: TGCAGTGCAGGGGGTGACGTTTTAGGGGGCACAGATACGCAGTATTTT. It yields the protein CSAGGDVLGGTDTQYF.

This clonotype was counted many times. The rearrangement uses TRBV9 and TRBJ2-3; D is uncertain. The CDR3 runs to 15 residues. The germline CDR1 and CDR2 sequences are SGDLS and YYNGEE. V was pared by 0 bases and J by 2 bases, with 10 bases between. As DNA, the CDR3 is TGTGCCAGCAGCGTAGGTCCAAGTCCCACAGATACGCAGTATTTT. It specifies CASSVGPSPTDTQYF.

In its sample, this clonotype was seen many times. The chain carries TRBV19 and TRBJ1-1; D not resolved. There are 12 residues in the CDR3. Trimming removed 7 bases from V and 7 bases from J, with 13 bases in between. Germline CDR1 LNHDA, CDR2 SQIVND (reference sequence). Here the CDR3 DNA reads TGTGCCAGTACCGCCCGGCAGTATGAAGCTTTCTTT. This gives the protein CASTARQYEAFF.

The chain links TRBV6-5 to TRBJ1-6; D gene ambiguous. The CDR3 is 17 residues long. Deletions cut 2 bases from V and 2 bases from J, with 13 bases between. Germline-derived CDR1 and CDR2 are MNHEY and SVGAGI. The CDR3 nucleotides are TGTGCCAGCAGTTACAGGCAGGTCTTCGCCTATAATTCACCCCTCCACTTT. Translation gives CASSYRQVFAYNSPLHF.

This clonotype came up a few times. The chain carries TRBV3-1 and TRBJ1-4; 7 nucleotides line up with TRBD1. The CDR3 totals 14 residues. V dropped 3 bases and J dropped 4; count of bases not matched to a gene: 2. Germline CDR1 and CDR2: LGHDT and YNNKEL (reference sequence). As DNA, the CDR3 is TGTGCCAGCAGCCACGGGACAGATAATGAAAAACTGTTTTTT. This sequence encodes CASSHGTDNEKLFF. Full variable domain (remainder filled in from reference TRBV3-1 and TRBJ1-4): DTAVSQTPKYLVTQMGNDKSIKCEQNLGHDTMYWYKQDSKKFLKIMFSYNNKELIINETVPNRFSPKSPDKAHLNLHINSLELGDSAVYFCASSHGTDNEKLFFGSGTQLSVL.

The table lists this clonotype with a few counts. The V and J genes are TRBV13 and TRBJ1-5, with TRBD1 matching 7 bases. V shed 6 bases and J 2 bases; nucleotides not matched to a gene: 4. Germline V CDR1 and CDR2: PRHDT, FYEKMQ (reference sequence). The CDR3 length is 14 residues. The CDR3 protein is CASRKGQGNQPQHF. In DNA, the CDR3 is TGTGCCAGCAGAAAAGGACAGGGCAATCAGCCCCAGCATTTT.